This T cell receptor (beta chain) is from a study of cytomegalovirus exposure and HLA in healthy donors. About the research overall: Later, an analysis reported that the 120 or so validation repertoires had used the same platform as the roughly 700 first-cohort repertoires.

The donors were part of the roughly 130-subject validation cohort, which stood apart from the approximately 670-subject first cohort. Details on this clone: Its antigen remains unknown.

Germline CDR1 reads SGHDT; CDR2 reads YYEEEE. This CDR3 has 13 amino acids. With 4 bases removed from V and 7 bases from J, the gap between germline ends came to 14 bases. Assay: immunoSEQ multiplex PCR; the TCRdb copy retains only in-frame clones and omits some. The sample shows about 92,000 clones, 80% to 95% of them seen only once. Study-level findings and limits: Rarity marked most TCR sequences, yet some public TCRs occurred in many donors. Reportedly, cytomegalovirus status was diagnosed with high sensitivity and specificity.

This receptor was taken from a woman under 40 in good health and CMV-seropositive. Sequencing was performed on PBMCs. The chain employs TRBV5-6 and TRBJ1-2; D unclear. CDR3 amino acids: CASSLPGEPGYTF. Here the CDR3 DNA reads TGTGCCAGCAGCCTCCCCGGGGAACCTGGCTACACCTTC.